This T cell receptor beta chain was sequenced for a study of T cell responses to AZD1222 COVID-19 vaccine. Points on this clone: Its antigen is not known.

Generated by immunoSEQ multiplex PCR, the TCRdb table keeps only in-frame clones and is missing some. The sample lists under 150,000 clones; around 88% were seen once. The CDR3 has 13 amino acids. Deletions cut 4 bases from V and 6 bases from J, with 12 bases between. Germline V gene lookup returns CDR1 SGHTA and CDR2 FQGNSA. The study's findings and limits: The repertoires were collected only after the peak T cell response. Most donors were white British and more were female, and clonal diversity was possibly underestimated.

This receptor was identified in an adult in good health. The chain has TRBV7-2 and TRBJ1-1, with a tentative D call TRBD1 (6 bases). This specimen was peripheral blood, taken on day 0 of AZD1222 vaccination. CDR3 in amino acids: CASSSPGESEAFF. The CDR3 DNA reads TGTGCCAGCAGCTCGCCAGGGGAATCTGAAGCTTTCTTT.